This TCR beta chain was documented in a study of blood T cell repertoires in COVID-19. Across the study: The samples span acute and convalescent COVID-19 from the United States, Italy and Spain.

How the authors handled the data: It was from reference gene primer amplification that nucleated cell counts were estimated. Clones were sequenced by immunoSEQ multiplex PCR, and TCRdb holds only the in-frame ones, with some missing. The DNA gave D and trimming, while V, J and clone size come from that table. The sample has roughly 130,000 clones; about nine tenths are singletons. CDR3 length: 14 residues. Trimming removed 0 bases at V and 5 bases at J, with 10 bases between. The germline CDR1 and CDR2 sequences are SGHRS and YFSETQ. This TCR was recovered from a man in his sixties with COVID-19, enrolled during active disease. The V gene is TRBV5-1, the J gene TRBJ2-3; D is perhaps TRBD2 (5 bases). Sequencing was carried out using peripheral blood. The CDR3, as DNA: TGCGCCAGCAGCTTGGGACCTGAGGGAGATACGCAGTATTTT. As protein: CASSLGPEGDTQYF.